These T cell receptor beta chains were read from a single sample in a study of blood T cell repertoires in COVID-19. Method: immunoSEQ multiplex PCR; TCRdb's copy keeps in-frame clones and lacks some. The sample has about 200,000 clones, 80% seen once. The material sequenced was peripheral blood. Source of these receptors: a woman in her sixties or seventies with acute or convalescent COVID-19. Each CDR3 is given with its conserved first and last residue. Fields, in order: J gene, V gene, CDR3 length, D gene, clone size, CDR3 protein, CDR3 DNA. The D gene is left open where the match is weak. Size is stated for part of the rows, as once, few or many counts, or as a class when the clone is expanded.

J: TRBJ1-2
V: TRBV24-1
length: 15
D: TRBD1
size: -
CDR3: CATSGTGGAGYGYTF
DNA: TGTGCCACCAGTGGTACAGGGGGCGCAGGCTATGGCTACACCTTC

J: TRBJ1-1
V: TRBV15
length: 16
D: TRBD1
size: -
CDR3: CATSSGDRAEGTEAFF
DNA: TGTGCCACCAGCAGCGGGGACAGGGCCGAGGGCACTGAAGCTTTCTTT

J: TRBJ2-5
V: TRBV18
length: 14
D: TRBD1
size: -
CDR3: CASSPGTEEETQYF
DNA: TGTGCCAGCTCACCCGGGACAGAAGAAGAGACCCAGTACTTC

J: TRBJ1-2
V: TRBV19
length: 15
D: -
size: few
CDR3: CASSIPGQSVYGYTF
DNA: TGTGCCAGTAGTATACCCGGACAGTCGGTCTATGGCTACACCTTC

J: TRBJ2-1
V: TRBV2
length: 15
D: TRBD2
size: -
CDR3: CASSRTSGRAEEQFF
DNA: TGTGCCAGCAGCCGTACTAGCGGGAGGGCCGAGGAGCAGTTCTTC

J: TRBJ2-1
V: TRBV24-1
length: 16
D: TRBD2
size: -
CDR3: CATSDPIAGAYNEQFF
DNA: TGTGCCACCAGTGATCCAATAGCGGGAGCCTACAATGAGCAGTTCTTC

J: TRBJ2-2
V: TRBV27
length: 17
D: TRBD1
size: -
CDR3: CASSSTPGQGTTGELFF
DNA: TGTGCCAGCAGTTCAACCCCGGGACAGGGGACCACCGGGGAGCTGTTTTTT

J: TRBJ2-1
V: TRBV5-4
length: 15
D: TRBD1
size: -
CDR3: CASSPDRGIYNEQFF
DNA: TGTGCCAGCAGTCCGGACAGGGGGATATACAATGAGCAGTTCTTC

J: TRBJ2-3
V: TRBV7-3
length: 13
D: -
size: -
CDR3: CASSLIVGGAQYF
DNA: TGTGCCAGCAGCTTAATTGTGGGAGGAGCGCAGTATTTT

J: TRBJ1-1
V: TRBV5-4
length: 13
D: -
size: few
CDR3: CASSAGGNTEAFF
DNA: TGTGCCAGCAGCGCGGGCGGGAACACTGAAGCTTTCTTT

J: TRBJ2-5
V: TRBV5-5
length: 14
D: -
size: few
CDR3: CASSSGLLQETQYF
DNA: TGTGCCAGCAGCTCGGGACTTCTCCAAGAGACCCAGTACTTC

J: TRBJ1-5
V: TRBV30
length: 12
D: -
size: few
CDR3: CAWKHNDQPQHF
DNA: TGTGCCTGGAAACACAACGATCAGCCCCAGCATTTT

J: TRBJ2-7
V: TRBV27
length: 11
D: -
size: -
CDR3: CASSSIYEQYF
DNA: TGTGCCAGCAGTTCAATCTACGAGCAGTACTTC

J: TRBJ1-6
V: TRBV30
length: 15
D: TRBD1
size: few
CDR3: CAWDGTGESNSPLHF
DNA: TGTGCCTGGGACGGGACAGGGGAATCGAATTCACCCCTCCACTTT

J: TRBJ2-1
V: TRBV6-4
length: 14
D: TRBD2
size: few
CDR3: CASPGLAADNEQFF
DNA: TGTGCCAGCCCCGGACTAGCGGCAGACAATGAGCAGTTCTTC

J: TRBJ2-1
V: TRBV3-1/TRBV3-2
length: 16
D: -
size: -
CDR3: CASSGTAGFSYNEQFF
DNA: TGTGCCAGCAGCGGAACAGCGGGTTTCTCCTACAATGAGCAGTTCTTC

J: TRBJ2-3
V: TRBV6-6
length: 14
D: -
size: -
CDR3: CASSSPPGTDTQYF
DNA: TGTGCCAGCAGTTCCCCCCCGGGAACAGATACGCAGTATTTT

J: TRBJ2-7
V: TRBV5-1
length: 15
D: TRBD2
size: -
CDR3: CASRQLAPSSYEQYF
DNA: TGCGCCAGCAGACAACTAGCGCCGAGCTCCTACGAGCAGTACTTC

J: TRBJ2-7
V: TRBV7-9
length: 13
D: -
size: -
CDR3: CASSLSGYYEQYF
DNA: TGTGCCAGCAGCTTATCCGGGTACTACGAGCAGTACTTC

J: TRBJ2-7
V: TRBV19
length: 16
D: -
size: -
CDR3: CASSPAGPISSYEQYF
DNA: TGTGCCAGTAGCCCTGCGGGGCCAATCAGCTCCTACGAGCAGTACTTC

J: TRBJ1-6
V: TRBV2
length: 13
D: -
size: -
CDR3: CASSVQWNSPLHF
DNA: TGTGCCAGCAGTGTACAGTGGAACTCACCCCTCCACTTT

J: TRBJ2-1
V: TRBV5-6
length: 16
D: TRBD2
size: -
CDR3: CASNPGTSRSYNEQFF
DNA: TGTGCCAGCAACCCCGGGACTAGCCGCTCCTACAATGAGCAGTTCTTC

J: TRBJ2-1
V: TRBV5-6
length: 13
D: -
size: few
CDR3: CASSFRGGKEQFF
DNA: TGTGCCAGCAGCTTTAGGGGGGGAAAGGAGCAGTTCTTC

J: TRBJ2-2
V: TRBV11-2
length: 16
D: TRBD2
size: -
CDR3: CASSLGAGLAGGELFF
DNA: TGTGCCAGCAGCTTAGGAGCGGGACTAGCGGGTGGGGAGCTGTTTTTT

J: TRBJ1-2
V: TRBV5-1
length: 12
D: -
size: few
CDR3: CASSLGVYGYTF
DNA: TGCGCCAGCAGCCTGGGAGTCTATGGCTACACCTTC

J: TRBJ1-5
V: TRBV4-1
length: 15
D: -
size: -
CDR3: CASSHTTPNNQPQHF
DNA: TGCGCCAGCAGCCACACGACACCGAACAATCAGCCCCAGCATTTT

J: TRBJ2-1
V: TRBV2
length: 14
D: TRBD1
size: once
CDR3: CASSPGQSYNEQFF
DNA: TGTGCCAGCAGCCCGGGACAGTCCTACAATGAGCAGTTCTTC

J: TRBJ2-3
V: TRBV28
length: 15
D: TRBD2
size: few
CDR3: CASRRLAGGTDTQYF
DNA: TGTGCCAGCAGGAGATTAGCGGGGGGCACAGATACGCAGTATTTT

J: TRBJ2-2
V: TRBV18
length: 16
D: -
size: -
CDR3: CASSPTLGIGTGELFF
DNA: TGTGCCAGCTCACCCACACTCGGGATAGGCACCGGGGAGCTGTTTTTT

J: TRBJ2-3
V: TRBV18
length: 14
D: TRBD1
size: -
CDR3: CASSPQGAQDTQYF
DNA: TGTGCCAGCTCACCACAGGGGGCACAAGATACGCAGTATTTT

J: TRBJ2-3
V: TRBV28
length: 15
D: TRBD2
size: few
CDR3: CAPPRGTSGTDTQYF
DNA: TGTGCCCCACCTAGGGGGACTAGCGGCACAGATACGCAGTATTTT

J: TRBJ2-5
V: TRBV5-5
length: 12
D: -
size: -
CDR3: CASSRLKETQYF
DNA: TGTGCCAGCAGCCGCCTAAAAGAGACCCAGTACTTC

J: TRBJ2-7
V: TRBV14
length: 15
D: TRBD1
size: once
CDR3: CASSQVGTGFFEQYF
DNA: TGTGCCAGCAGCCAAGTCGGGACAGGGTTTTTCGAGCAGTACTTC

J: TRBJ2-3
V: TRBV7-2
length: 14
D: -
size: few
CDR3: CASSQVLRTDTQYF
DNA: TGTGCCAGCAGCCAGGTACTTCGCACAGATACGCAGTATTTT